This T cell receptor beta chain was retrieved from a study of T cells in Graves' hyperthyroidism and ophthalmopathy. RNA transcripts yielded amplified TCR beta CDR3 regions. Using the HTBI primer set, a first-round RT-PCR was run on the TCR CDR3. TCRdb processed the multiplex PCR reads anew with MiXCR; each CDR3 protein has one entry. The sample has some 270,000 distinct CDR3 sequences, roughly 22% seen once. Findings of the study overall: Within blood appeared most thyroid clonotypes that had expanded above 0.001. Ophthalmopathy was separated from stable hyperthyroidism by a 13 V-J model.

Exclusion followed for patients with uncontrolled infection, other autoimmune disease, pregnancy or lactation. Clinicians diagnosed patients from clinical symptoms, serum thyroxine and TRAb, thyroid ultrasound and orbital computed tomography. This clonotype showed up many times. Its cognate antigen is unknown. Trimming took 2 bases from V and 8 from J; bases not matched to a gene: 12. Germline values: CDR1 LGHNA, CDR2 YNFKEQ. CDR3 size: 16 residues. The receptor comes from a woman aged 40 to 55 with Graves' ophthalmopathy. The rearrangement uses TRBV4-2 and TRBJ1-5; 7 bases are shared with TRBD1. The sample consisted of blood. This CDR3 is CASSQRGDSTLEPQHF. CDR3 nucleotides: TGTGCCAGCAGCCAACGGGGGGACAGCACATTAGAGCCCCAGCATTTT.